This T cell receptor beta chain was found in a study of T cells after yellow fever vaccination. Study-level points and caveats: A faster peak, day 5 versus 15, was reached by the weaker secondary response.

This clonotype was recorded many times. It was through 5'RACE template switching that TCR cDNA was made, with a universal primer site and UMIs added. TCRdb reanalysed the 5' RACE reads using MiXCR and keeps one entry per CDR3 protein. In the table there are some 32,000 distinct CDR3 sequences, 6.5% to 8.5% of which are singletons. The CDR3 is 14 amino acids. Per germline, CDR1 KGHSH and CDR2 LQKENI. V lost 3 bases to trimming and J lost 1 base, with 9 bases between them. This material consisted of PBMCs, either bulk or a sorted T-cell subset (CD4+, CD8+, memory, or dextramer-sorted; not recorded which), taken on the day of the first yellow fever vaccination. The clonotype comes from a man between 18 and 29 years old who received the YFV17D yellow fever vaccine. J is TRBJ1-1 and V is TRBV18; D ambiguous. The CDR3 bases are TGTGCCAGCTCACCGCGGGAGGCGAACACTGAAGCTTTCTTT. This gives the protein CASSPREANTEAFF.